Following are 24 T cell receptor beta chains from one sample sequenced in a study of identifying expanded T cells in peripheral blood. TCRdb's copy holds only in-frame clones and misses some; the assay was immunoSEQ multiplex PCR. The data show 95,000 to 150,000 clones, approximately 88% seen once. The material sequenced was blood. These receptor sequences come from a person aged 18 to 75 in good health.

The rearrangement links TRBV18 to TRBJ2-7, with 7 nucleotides matching TRBD1. The J segment lost 2 bases and the V segment lost 3 bases, leaving 7 bases of the junction unmatched. This CDR3 region has 15 residues. CDR1 and CDR2 from the germline V gene are KGHSH and LQKENI. CDR3 protein: CASSPGQPITYEQYF. The CDR3 DNA reads TGTGCCAGCTCACCGGGACAGCCTATCACCTACGAGCAGTACTTC.

The count of this clone is one. The CDR3 spells CASSSGTGRPHNEQFF. CDR3 nucleotide sequence: TGTGCCAGCAGCTCTGGGACAGGGAGGCCCCACAATGAGCAGTTCTTC. This rearrangement joins TRBV5-6 to TRBJ2-1, with 9 positions matching TRBD1. Germline V CDR1 and CDR2: SGHDT, YYEEEE. V dropped 3 bases and J dropped 5; count of bases not matched to a gene: 9. The CDR3 loop spans 16 amino acids.

This chain joins TRBV11-3 and TRBJ1-3; D is unresolved. The V gene lost 5 bases and the J gene lost 4 bases, with 12 bases spanning the gap. Germline V lookup: CDR1 SGHNT, CDR2 YENEEA. The length of the CDR3 is 14 residues. CDR3 amino acids: CASSTGNSGNTIYF. The CDR3 DNA sequence: TGTGCCAGCAGCACGGGAAATTCGGGAAACACCATATATTTT. The variable domain in full, completed from reference TRBV11-3 and TRBJ1-3, reads EAGVVQSPRYKIIEKKQPVAFWCNPISGHNTLYWYLQNLGQGPELLIRYENEEAVDDSQLPKDRFSAERLKGVDSTLKIQPAELGDSAVYLCASSTGNSGNTIYFGEGSWLTVV.

In this sample, this clone turned up once. CDR3 sequence: CAWSVLPTSNTEAFF. The DNA of the CDR3 is TGTGCCTGGAGTGTACTTCCGACTTCGAACACTGAAGCTTTCTTT. The genes are TRBV30 and TRBJ1-1, with unresolved D. From germline, CDR1 is GTSNPN and CDR2 SVGIG (reference sequence). This CDR3 has 15 residues. V lost 0 bases and J lost 1, with 12 bases in between.

This clone came up once. The chain uses TRBV13 and TRBJ2-7; no firm D call. There are 14 residues in the CDR3. With 0 bases removed from V and 0 bases from J, the gap between germline ends came to 6 bases. From germline, CDR1 is PRHDT and CDR2 FYEKMQ (reference sequence). Written as DNA, the CDR3 is TGTGCCAGCAGCTTAGGGTCCGGCTCCTACGAGCAGTACTTC. Translated, it gives CASSLGSGSYEQYF.

Only one count was recorded for this clone. J is TRBJ2-7 and V is TRBV4-1, with 7 bases identical to TRBD2. The V gene end was trimmed by 4 bases and the J gene end by 6 bases; junction bases not matched to a gene: 12. Germline V lookup: CDR1 MGHRA, CDR2 YSYEKL. CDR3 size: 15 residues. The CDR3 coding sequence is TGCGCCAGCAGCCGGTCACTAGCGCGGGTTGGCGAGCAGTACTTC. It codes for CASSRSLARVGEQYF.

This clone was detected a few times. The chain has TRBV7-9 and TRBJ1-2; D is ambiguous. From germline, CDR1 is SEHNR and CDR2 FQNEAQ (reference sequence). V dropped 1 base and J dropped 6 bases, with 9 bases sitting between them. This CDR3 spans 13 amino acids. The CDR3 region is CASSLGSEDGYTF. The CDR3 DNA sequence: TGTGCCAGCAGCTTAGGGTCCGAGGATGGCTACACCTTC. The whole variable domain, remainder taken from reference TRBV7-9 and TRBJ1-2, is DTGVSQNPRHKITKRGQNVTFRCDPISEHNRLYWYRQTLGQGPEFLTYFQNEAQLEKSRLLSDRFSAERPKGSFSTLEIQRTEQGDSAMYLCASSLGSEDGYTFGSGTRLTVV.

V is TRBV21-1 and J is TRBJ1-5. TRBV21-1 is tagged as a pseudogene. This CDR3 is built from 16 residues. CDR3 region: CASSKSPGSGGQPQHF. The CDR3, as DNA: TGTGCCAGCAGCAAAAGCCCAGGGTCGGGGGGTCAGCCCCAGCATTTT.

This chain uses TRBV29-1 with TRBJ2-7; the match to TRBD1 covers 10 bases. Losses at the gene ends were 2 bases for V and 6 bases for J; bases not matched to a gene: 4. Germline CDR1 and CDR2: SQVTM and ANQGSEA. The CDR3 contains 13 residues. The chain's CDR3 is CSVERDRGSEQYF. CDR3 DNA: TGCAGCGTTGAACGGGACAGGGGCTCCGAGCAGTACTTC.

The CDR3 nucleotides read TGTGCCAGCAGCTTGTATGGTCGGGGCTACAATGAGCAGTTCTTC. This codes for CASSLYGRGYNEQFF. The V call is TRBV5-6, the J call TRBJ2-1; possibly TRBD2 for D (5 bases). The CDR3 is 15 amino acids. Germline V gives CDR1 SGHDT, CDR2 YYEEEE. Trimming shortened V by 1 base and J by 3 bases, and 11 bases separated the two germline ends.

The chain recombines TRBV6-1 with TRBJ2-2; D is unclear. The germline gives CDR1 MNHNS, CDR2 SASEGT. There are 15 residues in the CDR3. The V end lost 6 bases, the J end lost 3 bases, and 14 bases lay between the germline ends. The CDR3, as DNA: TGTGCCAGCAGAGGGTCCTTTCTTTACACCGGGGAGCTGTTTTTT. The encoded protein is CASRGSFLYTGELFF.

This sequence joins TRBV14 and TRBJ2-1, with 9 bases identical to TRBD1. After removal of 1 base from V and 5 bases from J, the junction contained 3 bases not matched to a gene. The CDR3 totals 15 residues. Germline V CDR1 and CDR2: SGHDN, FVKESK. CDR3 region: CASSQGDRENNEQFF. DNA for the CDR3: TGTGCCAGCAGCCAAGGGGACAGGGAAAACAATGAGCAGTTCTTC.

The chain uses TRBV7-2 and TRBJ1-5, with unresolved D. The CDR3 spans 13 residues. CDR1 and CDR2 (germline): SGHTA, FQGNSA. The V gene lost 5 bases and the J gene lost 5 bases, with 10 bases spanning the gap. The CDR3 sequence: CASSPSYDQPQHF. The CDR3 bases are TGTGCCAGCAGCCCCTCTTACGATCAGCCCCAGCATTTT.

The chain combines TRBV19 with TRBJ2-1; TRBD2 aligns across 14 bases. Germline V gene sequence: CDR1 LNHDA, CDR2 SQIVND (reference sequence). CDR3 length: 18 amino acids. The V and J ends lost 6 bases and 5 bases, in that order; junction bases with no gene match: 12. This CDR3 reads CASSLGTSGGLIHNEQFF. CDR3 sequence (DNA): TGTGCCAGTAGCCTAGGGACTAGCGGGGGCCTGATCCACAATGAGCAGTTCTTC.

CDR3 sequence reads: CASSSPAGKDNEQFF. Here the CDR3 DNA reads TGTGCCAGCAGCTCCCCAGCGGGGAAAGACAATGAGCAGTTCTTC. The V and J genes are TRBV7-3 and TRBJ2-1; 7 bases map to TRBD2. This CDR3 is 15 amino acids long. With V trimmed by 4 bases and J by 5 bases, 8 bases remained unmatched. The V gene's germline CDR1 is SGHTA and CDR2 FQGTGA.

This clone was counted between two and nine times. The genes are TRBV25-1 and TRBJ2-5; TRBD2 aligns across 7 bases. This CDR3 has 17 residues. Per the germline V gene, CDR1 is MGHDK and CDR2 is SYGVNS. Trimming removed 4 bases from V and 0 bases from J; junction bases left unmatched: 11. For the CDR3, the DNA is TGTGCCAGCAGTGCACTCGCCTGGGAGGGGAACCAAGAGACCCAGTACTTC. This translates into CASSALAWEGNQETQYF.

The V call is TRBV10-3, the J call TRBJ2-2; 7 nucleotides align to TRBD1. Germline trimming cut 8 bases from V and 0 bases from J; bases unmatched to any gene: 6. Looked up from germline, CDR1 is ENHRY and CDR2 is SYGVKD. This CDR3 is built from 15 residues. CDR3 sequence (DNA): TGTGCCATCTCCCGGGGACAGTCGAACACCGGGGAGCTGTTTTTT. This sequence encodes CAISRGQSNTGELFF.

This clone was seen once. The V and J genes are TRBV18 and TRBJ2-7; D is tentatively TRBD1 or TRBD2 (5 bases each). CDR3 length equals 15 residues. The V end was cut by 3 bases, the J end by 0 bases, with 12 bases between. From germline, CDR1 is KGHSH and CDR2 LQKENI. The CDR3: CASSPPGAFSYEQYF. The DNA for the CDR3 is TGTGCCAGCTCACCCCCCGGGGCCTTCTCCTACGAGCAGTACTTC.

The rearrangement links TRBV7-6 to TRBJ1-2, with D possibly matching TRBD1 (5 bases). The CDR3 totals 13 residues. Germline-derived CDR1 and CDR2 are SGHVS and FNYEAQ. Trimming removed 0 bases at V and 8 bases at J, with 10 bases between. The DNA for the CDR3 is TGTGCCAGCAGCTTAGCTAGGGGCCGGGGCTACACCTTC. This translates into CASSLARGRGYTF.

The chain joins TRBV5-8 to TRBJ1-6; no clear D. V was cut by 4 bases and J by 3 bases, with 11 bases left in between. The CDR3 sequence is 15 residues long. The germline CDR1 and CDR2 sequences are SGHTS and YDEGEE. CDR3 region: CASSPGRYYNSPLHF. The CDR3 region has the DNA TGTGCCAGCAGCCCCGGGAGATACTATAATTCACCCCTCCACTTT. The full variable domain, its missing parts supplied by reference TRBV5-8 and TRBJ1-6, is EAGVTQSPTHLIKTRGQQATLRCSPISGHTSVYWYQQALGLGLQFLLWYDEGEERNRGNFPPRFSGRQFPNYSSELNVNALELEDSALYLCASSPGRYYNSPLHFGNGTRLTVT.

Notes on this clone: Other DNA sequences in this sample translate to the same CDR3. The rearrangement joins TRBV27 to TRBJ2-7; 8 bases map to TRBD1. The CDR3 contains 12 residues. From germline, CDR1 is MNHEY and CDR2 SMNVEV (reference sequence). J gave up 2 bases and V 6 bases, and 0 bases lay outside the gene matches. The CDR3 loop reads CASRTGAYEQYF. The DNA for the CDR3 is TGTGCCAGCAGGACAGGGGCCTACGAGCAGTACTTC.

This sequence joins TRBV27 and TRBJ2-5; TRBD1 might be the D (5 bases). Germline V CDR1 and CDR2: MNHEY, SMNVEV (reference sequence). V gave up 3 bases and J gave up 2 bases, with 13 bases separating them. There are 15 residues in the CDR3. CDR3 nucleotides: TGTGCCAGCAGTTTTTTAGACAGCTTACAAGAGACCCAGTACTTC. This gives the protein CASSFLDSLQETQYF.

The chain employs TRBV7-3 and TRBJ2-3; D may be TRBD1 or TRBD2 (5 bases each). The CDR3 loop spans 15 amino acids. Germline CDR1 SGHTA, CDR2 FQGTGA. Trimming stripped 2 bases from V and 7 bases from J, with 16 bases between. CDR3 DNA sequence: TGTGCCAGCAGCTTATATTCTTCTGAGGGGAATACGCAGTATTTT. Protein product: CASSLYSSEGNTQYF.

The V call is TRBV9, the J call TRBJ2-2; the D is unclear. Trimming cost V 3 bases and J 7 bases, with 13 bases left between them. CDR3 length equals 14 residues. The V gene's germline CDR1 is SGDLS and CDR2 YYNGEE. The CDR3 spells CASSGQIIHGELFF. In nucleotides, the CDR3 is TGTGCCAGCAGCGGACAAATTATCCACGGGGAGCTGTTTTTT.